The T cell receptor beta chain under discussion was sequenced for a study of cytomegalovirus exposure and HLA in healthy donors. Healthy bone marrow donors made up the donors. Whereas donors were nominally healthy upon sampling, unrecorded immune exposures were probable. Whole-study findings and limits: TCR beta V- and J-gene trimming was later associated with a missense DCLRE1C variant.

The sample holds a few counts of this clone. As yet, its antigen is unknown. The PCR had 60 Vbeta and 13 Jbeta primers. The assay was immunoSEQ multiplex PCR, and TCRdb's table has in-frame clones only and misses some. The sample records roughly 140,000 clones, over 60% being singletons. The source of this sequence is a woman in her 30s in good health and CMV-seronegative. The sequenced material came from PBMCs.

CDR3 loop: CSARAPYEQYF. CDR3 sequence (DNA): TGCAGTGCTAGAGCTCCTTACGAGCAGTACTTC. This chain joins TRBV20-1 and TRBJ2-7; D call uncertain. The V end lost 1 base, the J end lost 4 bases, and 5 bases lay between the germline ends. The germline V gene encodes CDR1 DFQATT and CDR2 SNEGSKA (reference sequence). This CDR3 is 11 amino acids long.